This T cell receptor (beta chain) was sequenced during a study of T cell responses to AZD1222 COVID-19 vaccine. For the study at large: Second doses were pooled across both intervals (about 4 or about 12 weeks). Study observations and caveats: Spike regions recognized by vaccine-associated CD4 TCRs spanned the protein, led by 160-218 and 743-854. With two AZD1222 doses given, Spike-specific TCR breadth and depth both rose. Samples come after the peak T cell response, not at day 14.

J was trimmed by 2 bases and V by 3 bases; bases with no gene match: 8. This CDR3 comprises 16 residues. Germline V lookup: CDR1 SGHTA, CDR2 FQGNSA. Libraries were prepared by immunoSEQ multiplex PCR; TCRdb keeps only in-frame clonotypes and omits some of them. The repertoire holds over 75,000 clones, with 85% to 90% as singletons. Turning to this clone: What it binds is unknown.

The chain carries TRBV7-2 and TRBJ2-5, with TRBD1 matching over 8 bases. Source: peripheral blood, taken on day 0 of AZD1222 vaccination. The sequence was obtained from an adult in good health. The CDR3 protein is CASSFSWTGQQETQYF. The CDR3 coding sequence is TGTGCCAGCAGCTTTTCATGGACAGGGCAACAAGAGACCCAGTACTTC.